This TCR beta chain appears in the sequencing data of a study of T cell clones after liver transplantation. In the study overall: Pre-transplant mixed lymphocyte reactions yielded third-party-reactive TCRbeta sequences as comparators for graft-donor-reactive sequences.

Only a few counts were recorded for this clone. Measured with immunoSEQ multiplex PCR; TCRdb has only the in-frame clones, and not every one. This sample has some 80,000 clones, with approximately 80% found just once. Sorting of unstimulated PBMCs yielded separate CD3+CD4+ and CD3+CD8+ fractions. The sample was CD4+ T cells from blood, taken roughly 50 months after liver transplant. The source is a human patient who received a liver transplant. The T cells may partly be graft donor cells.

CDR3 sequence: CASSIVAANYGYTF. CDR3 sequence (DNA): TGTGCCAGTAGTATAGTAGCGGCTAACTATGGCTACACCTTC. The rearrangement joins TRBV19 to TRBJ1-2; D is undetermined. This CDR3 has 14 amino acids. V was shortened by 1 base and J by 0 bases, with 6 bases between the two germline ends. Germline CDR1 is LNHDA and CDR2 is SQIVND (reference sequence).